Shown below are 3 T cell receptor beta chains from a single sample sequenced in a study of metastatic and nonmetastatic thyroid tumors. MiXCR re-clonotyped the PCR reads for TCRdb. The sample lists tens of thousands of clones, around an eighth occurring once. Every patient underwent thyroid surgery untreated. The sequenced material came from blood. The receptors come from a female donor with papillary thyroid cancer or a benign thyroid nodule (not recorded which). Some clones in this sample may be carry-over from other donors' samples.

Ten or more counts support this clone. The CDR3 protein is CASSQRGNEQFF. CDR3 nucleotides: TGTGCCAGCAGCCAACGAGGGAATGAGCAGTTCTTC. V gene TRBV3-1 combines with J gene TRBJ2-1; weak D call: TRBD2 (5 bases). CDR1 and CDR2 from the germline V gene are LGHDT and YNNKEL (reference sequence). The germline V and J ends were trimmed by 2 bases and 7 bases, with 6 bases remaining between them. The CDR3 sequence is 12 residues long.

Many counts were recorded for this clone. The rearrangement links TRBV5-1 to TRBJ2-1, with 9 bases lining up with TRBD1. The ends lost 1 base at V and 2 bases at J; junction bases unmatched: 1. Germline V lookup: CDR1 SGHRS, CDR2 YFSETQ. The CDR3 is made up of 15 amino acids. CDR3 amino acids: CASSLTGGPYNEQFF. CDR3 sequence (DNA): TGCGCCAGCAGCTTGACAGGGGGCCCCTACAATGAGCAGTTCTTC.

Relative to its sample, this clone is medium-sized. The chain couples TRBV2 to TRBJ2-1; 7 bases match TRBD2. The V and J ends lost 5 bases and 10 bases, in that order; junction bases with no gene match: 14. The germline gives CDR1 SNHLY, CDR2 FYNNEI. The CDR3 length is 15 residues. The CDR3 spells CASSPTGGSGEEQFF. CDR3 in DNA: TGTGCCAGCAGTCCGACTGGCGGGAGTGGGGAGGAGCAGTTCTTC.